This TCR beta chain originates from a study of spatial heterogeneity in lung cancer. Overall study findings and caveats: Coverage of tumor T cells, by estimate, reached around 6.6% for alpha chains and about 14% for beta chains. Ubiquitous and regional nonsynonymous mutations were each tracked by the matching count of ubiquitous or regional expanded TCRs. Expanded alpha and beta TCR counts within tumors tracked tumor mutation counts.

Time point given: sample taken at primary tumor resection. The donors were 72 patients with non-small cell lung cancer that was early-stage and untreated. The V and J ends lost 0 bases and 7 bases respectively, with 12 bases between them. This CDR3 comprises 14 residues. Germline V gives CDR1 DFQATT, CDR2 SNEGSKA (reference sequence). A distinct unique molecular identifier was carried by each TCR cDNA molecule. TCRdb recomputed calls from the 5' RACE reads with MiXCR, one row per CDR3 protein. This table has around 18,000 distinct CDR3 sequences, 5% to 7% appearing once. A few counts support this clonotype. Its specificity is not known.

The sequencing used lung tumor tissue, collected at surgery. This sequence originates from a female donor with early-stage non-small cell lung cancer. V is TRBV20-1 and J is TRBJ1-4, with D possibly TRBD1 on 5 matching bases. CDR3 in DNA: TGCAGTGCTAGAGATCACGGGGGGAGTGAAAAACTGTTTTTT. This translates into CSARDHGGSEKLFF.